This T cell receptor beta chain was identified during a study of response to subunit inactivated influenza vaccine. Findings of the study overall: Few additional T cells are recruited per seasonal influenza vaccination, authors suggested.

Regarding this clonotype: Antigen: not known.

The CDR3 consists of 14 residues. The germline gives CDR1 KGHDR, CDR2 SFDVKD. V shed 3 bases, J shed 6 bases, and the junction held 3 bases outside the gene matches. TCRdb re-called the RT-PCR reads with MiXCR, one entry per CDR3 protein. Among about half a million distinct CDR3 sequences listed, approximately 11% were seen once. The TCR originated in a man aged 50 to 59 who received an inactivated influenza vaccine. The chain employs TRBV24-1 and TRBJ2-2, with 7 bases lining up with TRBD1. The material was PBMCs from blood, obtained roughly 45 days after vaccination. The CDR3 sequence: CATSDAQGAGELFF. The CDR3 DNA follows: TGTGCCACCAGTGATGCCCAGGGGGCCGGGGAGCTGTTTTTT.